This record looks at one TCR beta chain sequence and its context. The data stem from a study of technical replicates of blood from a few donors. The CDR3 covers 15 residues. CDR1 is MGHDK and CDR2 is SYGVNS in the germline V gene. Trimming cost V 0 bases and J 7 bases; bases outside gene matches: 4. Profiled with immunoSEQ multiplex PCR; TCRdb holds only in-frame clones, not every one. The sample includes roughly 68,000 clones, about 91% of them seen just once. This chain joins TRBV25-1 and TRBJ2-1; 9 nucleotides align to TRBD2. Sequencing was performed on T cells isolated from PBMCs. The clonotype was recovered from a human donor in good health. The CDR3 nucleotides read TGTGCCAGCAGTGAATATAGCGGGAGCGGGAATGAGCAGTTCTTC. Translated: CASSEYSGSGNEQFF.